The 20 T cell receptor beta chains reported below all come from one sample, sequenced in a study of T cells after yellow fever vaccination. MiXCR, applied by TCRdb to the 5' RACE reads, yields one record per CDR3 protein. The data contain a few hundred thousand distinct CDR3 sequences, roughly 8.6% of them singletons. Sequenced material: PBMCs, taken roughly 47 days after the first yellow fever vaccination. The origin of the receptors is a man aged 18-30 years who received the YFV17D yellow fever vaccine.

This clonotype came up many times. J is TRBJ1-1 and V is TRBV7-2; TRBD1 agrees at 8 bases. After removal of 3 bases from V and 4 bases from J, the junction contained 1 base not matched to a gene. The CDR3 runs to 13 residues. Looked up from germline, CDR1 is SGHTA and CDR2 is FQGNSA. As DNA, the CDR3 is TGTGCCAGCAGCTTGGACAGGGTCACTGAAGCTTTCTTT. Its protein is CASSLDRVTEAFF.

There are a few counts of this clonotype. J is TRBJ2-7 and V is TRBV10-3; 8 bases align to TRBD1. From germline, CDR1 is ENHRY and CDR2 SYGVKD. The CDR3 has 15 residues. After removal of 3 bases from V and 6 bases from J, the junction contained 10 bases not matched to a gene. This CDR3 reads CAISEPGQGGGEQYV. CDR3 coding DNA: TGTGCCATCAGTGAACCAGGACAGGGCGGTGGCGAGCAGTACGTC.

This clonotype was recorded at least ten times. Written as DNA, the CDR3 is TGCGCCAGCAGCTTGGCAGGCCGCACAGATACGCAGTATTTT. This sequence encodes CASSLAGRTDTQYF. This chain connects TRBV5-1 to TRBJ2-3, with no clear D. Germline CDR1 and CDR2: SGHRS and YFSETQ. The CDR3 totals 14 residues. V was pared by 0 bases and J by 1 base, with 6 bases between.

This clonotype has more than one count but fewer than ten. The chain recombines TRBV5-1 with TRBJ1-6; D is undetermined. The CDR3 extends over 14 amino acids. Germline CDR1 reads SGHRS; CDR2 reads YFSETQ. The V and J ends lost 1 base and 7 bases respectively, with 9 bases between them. CDR3 DNA: TGCGCCAGCAGCTTGTCCGTCCCCAATTCACCCCTCCACTTT. It is translated as CASSLSVPNSPLHF.

The DNA for the CDR3 is TGTGCCAGCAGCTTCCTAGCTAACTATGGCTACACCTTC. Its translation: CASSFLANYGYTF. The chain is built from TRBV5-4 and TRBJ1-2; D ambiguous. V lost 2 bases and J 0 bases, leaving 5 bases between the germline ends. The CDR3 is made up of 13 amino acids. Germline assignment: CDR1 SGHNT and CDR2 YYREEE (reference sequence).

V usage is TRBV18 and J usage is TRBJ1-5; D is perhaps TRBD1 (5 bases). V dropped 1 base and J dropped 0 bases, with 16 bases sitting between them. Germline CDR1 KGHSH, CDR2 LQKENI. This CDR3 spans 18 amino acids. This CDR3 is CASSPRQGTDYSNQPQHF. The CDR3 nucleotides read TGTGCCAGCTCACCACGTCAGGGAACCGACTATAGCAATCAGCCCCAGCATTTT.

This clonotype showed up just a few times. The chain has TRBV7-9 and TRBJ1-2; D is perhaps TRBD1 (5 bases). Germline V gene sequence: CDR1 SEHNR, CDR2 FQNEAQ (reference sequence). Trimming shortened V by 7 bases and J by 7 bases, and 13 bases separated the two germline ends. CDR3 length: 12 residues. Here the CDR3 DNA reads TGTGCCAGCATATCTGTAGGGGTTGGCTACACCTTC. Translation gives CASISVGVGYTF.

The V gene is TRBV6-5, the J gene TRBJ1-6, with D uncertain. Trimming removed 10 bases at V and 10 bases at J, with 11 bases between. From germline, CDR1 is MNHEY and CDR2 SVGAGI. The CDR3 is 11 amino acids. CDR3 amino acids: CAIGERSPLHF. CDR3 nucleotide sequence: TGTGCCATCGGGGAGAGGTCACCCCTCCACTTT.

This clonotype was counted ten times or more. The gene calls are TRBV5-1 and TRBJ1-3; no clear D. V was trimmed by 0 bases and J by 2 bases, leaving 3 bases between them. Per the germline V gene, CDR1 is SGHRS and CDR2 is YFSETQ. The CDR3 contains 13 residues. The CDR3, as DNA: TGCGCCAGCAGCTTGGGGGCTGGAAACACCATATATTTT. Translation: CASSLGAGNTIYF.

There are a few counts of this clonotype. The chain couples TRBV20-1 to TRBJ2-1, with 7 bases fitting TRBD2. The CDR3 covers 14 residues. Losses at the gene ends were 3 bases for V and 8 bases for J; bases not matched to a gene: 10. Germline assignment: CDR1 DFQATT and CDR2 SNEGSKA (reference sequence). CDR3 residues: CSARPAGWADEQFF. DNA of the CDR3: TGCAGTGCTAGGCCAGCGGGGTGGGCGGATGAGCAGTTCTTC.

This clonotype was found many times. The V call is TRBV7-2, the J call TRBJ2-5; weak D call: TRBD2 (5 bases). Germline V gene data show CDR1 as SGHTA and CDR2 as FQGNSA. V dropped 7 bases and J dropped 2 bases, with 11 bases sitting between them. This CDR3 is built from 13 residues. The CDR3 sequence: CASTVARQETQYF. CDR3 DNA: TGTGCCAGCACCGTAGCGAGGCAAGAGACCCAGTACTTC.

The rearrangement links TRBV5-1 to TRBJ1-1; D unclear. Germline-derived CDR1 and CDR2 are SGHRS and YFSETQ. This CDR3 is 17 amino acids long. The V and J ends lost 0 bases and 1 base respectively, with 16 bases between them. The CDR3 protein is CASSLVAVIQGNTEAFF. The CDR3 DNA sequence: TGCGCCAGCAGCTTGGTGGCAGTTATACAAGGGAACACTGAAGCTTTCTTT.

This clonotype was counted at least ten times. V and J are TRBV12-3 or TRBV12-4 and TRBJ1-6; D gene unclear. The V and J ends lost 3 bases and 8 bases respectively, with 17 bases between them. The length of the CDR3 is 16 residues. The CDR3 DNA reads as TGTGCCAGCAGTTTTGGGCGGCGAAAAGCAGATTCACCCCTCCACTTT. It encodes CASSFGRRKADSPLHF.

This clonotype was detected only a few times. The rearrangement uses TRBV20-1 and TRBJ1-5; D is undetermined. Germline V gene sequence: CDR1 DFQATT, CDR2 SNEGSKA (reference sequence). CDR3 length: 11 residues. Trimming stripped 1 base from V and 9 bases from J, with 7 bases between. For the CDR3, the DNA is TGCAGTGCTAGAGCGGGCGGGCCCCAGCATTTT. Translation: CSARAGGPQHF.

This clonotype was counted between two and nine times. This chain uses TRBV18 with TRBJ2-1, with 7 bases lining up with TRBD2. Trimming cost V 3 bases and J 11 bases; bases outside gene matches: 7. This CDR3 is 13 amino acids long. The germline V gene has CDR1 KGHSH and CDR2 LQKENI. The CDR3 DNA is TGTGCCAGCTCACCGACTAGCCCGGATCAGCAGTTCTTC. Translating gives CASSPTSPDQQFF.

The chain is built from TRBV12-3 or TRBV12-4 and TRBJ2-5; 11 positions match TRBD1. The V gene end was trimmed by 6 bases and the J gene end by 2 bases; junction bases not matched to a gene: 5. CDR3 length equals 15 residues. Here the CDR3 DNA reads TGTGCCAGCAGATCCGGGACAGGGGGGCAAGAGACCCAGTACTTC. The encoded protein is CASRSGTGGQETQYF.

This clonotype has more than one count but fewer than ten. The gene calls are TRBV10-3 and TRBJ2-1, with TRBD2 matching over 16 bases. CDR1 and CDR2 (germline): ENHRY, SYGVKD. With V trimmed by 2 bases and J by 9 bases, 10 bases remained unmatched. This CDR3 is 18 amino acids long. The CDR3 region is CAISEPPGTSGGAGEQFF. The CDR3 DNA is TGTGCCATCAGTGAGCCACCCGGGACTAGCGGGGGGGCCGGTGAGCAGTTCTTC.

This clonotype has ten or more counts. The chain couples TRBV4-3 to TRBJ1-5; D is uncertain. CDR3 size: 13 residues. The V gene lost 0 bases and the J gene lost 4 bases, with 4 bases spanning the gap. CDR1 and CDR2 (germline): LGHNA, YSLEER. The CDR3 region is CASSQDRNQPQHF. The CDR3, as DNA: TGCGCCAGCAGCCAAGATAGAAATCAGCCCCAGCATTTT.

There are a few counts of this clonotype. This chain links TRBV19 with TRBJ1-4; D is unclear. In germline, CDR1 is LNHDA, CDR2 SQIVND (reference sequence). Trimming cost V 7 bases and J 0 bases, with 9 bases left between them. This CDR3 is 14 amino acids long. CDR3 residues: CASISHATNEKLFF. In DNA, the CDR3 is TGTGCCAGTATATCTCATGCAACTAATGAAAAACTGTTTTTT.

This clonotype was detected only a few times. This chain joins TRBV20-1 and TRBJ2-3; D remains ambiguous. This CDR3 has 13 amino acids. The germline CDR1 and CDR2 sequences are DFQATT and SNEGSKA (reference sequence). Trimming left V 6 bases short and J 0 bases short, with 10 bases between. The CDR3 bases are TGCAGTGCCCCAGATTCTAGCACAGATACGCAGTATTTT. Amino acid sequence: CSAPDSSTDTQYF.